This entry features one T cell receptor (beta chain) sequence. As yet, its antigen is unknown. The protocol was immunoSEQ multiplex PCR, while the TCRdb copy is restricted to in-frame clones and leaves out a portion. The table lists over 35,000 clones, around 84% of them singletons. The record originates from a study of lymphopenia after photon versus proton radiotherapy. Study results and limitations: In patients who died, overall survival fell as post-nadir TCR diversity dropped more.

The receptor comes from a woman between 65 and 79 years old with pancreatic cancer. Some clones in this sample may be carry-over from other donors' samples. The source material was peripheral blood, sampled from a patient treated with proton-based radiotherapy.

The CDR3 sequence is CASMGQVPSYEQYF. The CDR3 region has the DNA TGTGCCAGCATGGGACAGGTTCCTTCCTACGAGCAGTACTTC. The chain is built from TRBV2 and TRBJ2-7; 8 bases agree with TRBD1. With 7 bases clipped from V and 1 base from J, the junction kept 6 bases outside the gene matches. The germline gives CDR1 SNHLY, CDR2 FYNNEI. The CDR3 is 14 amino acids.